The 18 T cell receptor beta chains below all came from one sample that was sequenced in a study of sequential checkpoint blockade in melanoma. The treatment here: randomized to nivolumab then ipilimumab (arm A) or the reverse (arm B). Measured with immunoSEQ multiplex PCR; TCRdb has only the in-frame clones, and not every one. The table has thousands of clones, 20% to 25% seen once. Sequenced material: tumor tissue (inferred from file names), taken from a patient given nivolumab and ipilimumab in sequence. All receptors derive from a human donor with melanoma.

This clone was seen ten or more times. The genes are TRBV11-3 and TRBJ2-2; 7 nucleotides agree with TRBD2. CDR3 size: 16 residues. The germline V gene encodes CDR1 SGHNT and CDR2 YENEEA. Losses at the gene ends were 1 base for V and 3 bases for J; bases not matched to a gene: 5. CDR3 nucleotide sequence: TGTGCCAGCAGCTTAGGAGCGGGGTTCTACACCGGGGAGCTGTTTTTT. It is translated as CASSLGAGFYTGELFF.

This rearrangement joins TRBV19 to TRBJ2-7, with D perhaps matching TRBD1 or TRBD2 (7 bases each). This CDR3 comprises 15 residues. Trimming removed 4 bases at V and 4 bases at J, with 17 bases between. Germline V gene sequence: CDR1 LNHDA, CDR2 SQIVND (reference sequence). This chain's CDR3 is CASSTIGTAGYEQYF. The CDR3 DNA reads as TGTGCCAGTAGTACTATTGGGACAGCGGGATACGAGCAGTACTTC.

The rearrangement uses TRBV6-8 and TRBJ2-7, with 12 bases that match TRBD2. CDR1 and CDR2 (germline): MNHGY, SAAAGT. The CDR3 covers 14 residues. After removal of 6 bases from V and 3 bases from J, the junction contained 3 bases not matched to a gene. The CDR3 region has the DNA TGTGCCAGCAGATGGACTAGCGGGGTCTACGAGCAGTACTTC. This translates into CASRWTSGVYEQYF.

V and J are TRBV29-1 and TRBJ2-5, with 12 bases identical to TRBD2. V gave up 6 bases and J gave up 6 bases; unmatched junction bases: 8. There are 14 residues in the CDR3. The V gene's germline CDR1 is SQVTM and CDR2 ANQGSEA. The CDR3 DNA is TGCAGCGTCAACTTACTAGCGGGAGGAAAGACCCAGTACTTC. It yields the protein CSVNLLAGGKTQYF.

The chain recombines TRBV6-8 with TRBJ1-2, with TRBD1 identical over 8 bases. CDR1 is MNHGY and CDR2 is SAAAGT in the germline V gene. V lost 11 bases, J lost 8 bases, and 10 bases stayed unmatched. The CDR3 has 12 amino acids. This chain's CDR3 is CAVTRQGYGYTF. The CDR3 bases are TGTGCCGTCACACGACAGGGGTACGGCTACACCTTC.

There are a few counts of this clone. The chain is built from TRBV19 and TRBJ2-2; 8 bases align to TRBD2. Trimming took 10 bases from V and 6 from J; bases not matched to a gene: 13. CDR1 LNHDA and CDR2 SQIVND come from the germline V gene (reference sequence). This CDR3 spans 15 amino acids. Here the CDR3 DNA reads TGTGCCACCCACTTGAGCGGGAGAGGATCCGGGGAGCTGTTTTTT. This codes for CATHLSGRGSGELFF.

V usage is TRBV11-3 and J usage is TRBJ2-2; D uncertain. Deletions cut 4 bases from V and 4 bases from J, with 13 bases between. CDR1 is SGHNT, CDR2 YENEEA, per germline. This CDR3 contains 15 residues. CDR3 in amino acids: CASSSILSGTGELFF. CDR3 DNA sequence: TGTGCCAGCAGCTCAATCCTTTCGGGCACCGGGGAGCTGTTTTTT.

Note on this clone: The junction departs from the called germline gene at one end, perhaps through a read error. This chain links TRBV11-3 with TRBJ1-1, with unresolved D. CDR3 length: 16 residues. Germline CDR1 SGHNT, CDR2 YENEEA. CDR3 DNA sequence: TGTGCCAGCAGCTTAGGTCTTGTCGGAAAATATGGAACACTTGATTTT. Translation gives CASSLGLVGKYGTLDF.

The chain combines TRBV15 with TRBJ1-5; 9 positions agree with TRBD1. Germline V gene lookup returns CDR1 LNHNV and CDR2 YYDKDF (reference sequence). V gave up 3 bases and J gave up 6 bases; unmatched junction bases: 6. CDR3 size: 15 residues. The CDR3 nucleotides are TGTGCCACCAGCAGGCCGGGACAGGGTAGTCAGCCCCAGCATTTT. Amino acid sequence: CATSRPGQGSQPQHF.

The V call is TRBV19, the J call TRBJ2-1; D is undetermined. The V gene lost 5 bases and the J gene lost 7 bases, with 18 bases spanning the gap. Germline CDR1 and CDR2: LNHDA and SQIVND (reference sequence). The length of the CDR3 is 15 residues. The CDR3 here is CASSSPGHKQNEQFF. The CDR3 nucleotides are TGTGCCAGTAGTTCCCCGGGCCACAAGCAAAATGAGCAGTTCTTC. Together with reference TRBV19 and TRBJ2-1, the CDR3 gives the full variable domain: DGGITQSPKYLFRKEGQNVTLSCEQNLNHDAMYWYRQDPGQGLRLIYYSQIVNDFQKGDIAEGYSVSREKKESFPLTVTSAQKNPTAFYLCASSSPGHKQNEQFFGPGTRLTVL.

By frequency in the sample, this clone is medium-sized. The chain couples TRBV6-8 to TRBJ2-3, with 12 bases that match TRBD1. Losses at the gene ends were 7 bases for V and 9 bases for J; bases not matched to a gene: 11. CDR3 length: 15 amino acids. CDR1 MNHGY and CDR2 SAAAGT come from the germline V gene. The CDR3 nucleotides read TGTGCCAGCACCCTGACCGGGACAGGGGGCGAAACGCAGTATTTT. Protein: CASTLTGTGGETQYF.

The V call is TRBV19, the J call TRBJ2-3; 10 bases match TRBD2. CDR1 and CDR2 from the germline V gene are LNHDA and SQIVND (reference sequence). V lost 1 base to trimming and J lost 2 bases; unmatched junction nucleotides: 6. The CDR3 loop spans 17 amino acids. CDR3: CASSIGASGSLTDTQYF. CDR3 coding DNA: TGTGCCAGTAGTATAGGAGCTAGCGGGAGCCTCACAGATACGCAGTATTTT.

This clone was counted only a few times. J is TRBJ2-5 and V is TRBV28; 8 bases align to TRBD2. The CDR3 consists of 20 residues. V shed 1 base and J 8 bases; nucleotides not matched to a gene: 24. CDR1 MDHEN and CDR2 SYDVKM come from the germline V gene. CDR3 bases: TGTGCCAGCAGTTTATCGGGTTCGTTAGGACGGCGGGAGGCGTCTCGAACCCAGTACTTC. This encodes CASSLSGSLGRREASRTQYF. The full variable domain, completed using reference TRBV28 and TRBJ2-5, is DVKVTQSSRYLVKRTGEKVFLECVQDMDHENMFWYRQDPGLGLRLIYFSYDVKMKEKGDIPEGYSVSREKKERFSLILESASTNQTSMYLCASSLSGSLGRREASRTQYFGPGTRLLVL.

This clone has a handful of counts. This chain uses TRBV11-3 with TRBJ2-5; D is undetermined. The germline V and J ends were trimmed by 3 bases and 4 bases, with 18 bases remaining between them. This CDR3 has 16 residues. Looked up from germline, CDR1 is SGHNT and CDR2 is YENEEA. CDR3 residues: CASSLRDWVPSETQYF. CDR3 bases: TGTGCCAGCAGCTTGAGAGACTGGGTCCCGTCAGAGACCCAGTACTTC.

The chain combines TRBV29-1 with TRBJ1-1; perhaps TRBD1 as D (5 bases). The CDR3 contains 12 residues. Germline V gene sequence: CDR1 SQVTM, CDR2 ANQGSEA. Trimming stripped 1 base from V and 4 bases from J, with 7 bases between. The CDR3 loop reads CSVEGGLTEAFF. The CDR3 DNA is TGCAGCGTTGAAGGGGGACTCACTGAAGCTTTCTTT.

This clone has ten or more counts. The CDR3 loop is CASSLVGQPHQPQHF. DNA for the CDR3: TGTGCCAGCAGCTTGGTGGGTCAGCCTCATCAGCCCCAGCATTTT. V is TRBV11-3 and J is TRBJ1-5, with D uncertain. In germline, CDR1 is SGHNT, CDR2 YENEEA. Trimming removed 3 bases at V and 5 bases at J, with 14 bases between. CDR3 length equals 15 residues. The variable domain in full, completed from reference TRBV11-3 and TRBJ1-5, reads EAGVVQSPRYKIIEKKQPVAFWCNPISGHNTLYWYLQNLGQGPELLIRYENEEAVDDSQLPKDRFSAERLKGVDSTLKIQPAELGDSAVYLCASSLVGQPHQPQHFGDGTRLSIL.

The chain couples TRBV19 to TRBJ2-7; D possibly uses TRBD1 or TRBD2 (5 bases each). The CDR3 loop spans 16 amino acids. The germline V and J ends were trimmed by 4 bases and 1 base, with 17 bases remaining between them. Per germline, CDR1 LNHDA and CDR2 SQIVND (reference sequence). In nucleotides, the CDR3 is TGTGCCAGTAGTAGGGGCCGAGGGGCAGGGTCCTACGAGCAGTACTTC. It translates to CASSRGRGAGSYEQYF.

V gene TRBV28 combines with J gene TRBJ1-4; D call uncertain. Per the germline V gene, CDR1 is MDHEN and CDR2 is SYDVKM. The CDR3 contains 14 residues. V was trimmed by 3 bases and J by 5 bases, leaving 10 bases between them. The CDR3 reads CASSFSLGNEKLFF. The CDR3 DNA sequence: TGTGCCAGCAGTTTTTCTCTAGGGAATGAAAAACTGTTTTTT.